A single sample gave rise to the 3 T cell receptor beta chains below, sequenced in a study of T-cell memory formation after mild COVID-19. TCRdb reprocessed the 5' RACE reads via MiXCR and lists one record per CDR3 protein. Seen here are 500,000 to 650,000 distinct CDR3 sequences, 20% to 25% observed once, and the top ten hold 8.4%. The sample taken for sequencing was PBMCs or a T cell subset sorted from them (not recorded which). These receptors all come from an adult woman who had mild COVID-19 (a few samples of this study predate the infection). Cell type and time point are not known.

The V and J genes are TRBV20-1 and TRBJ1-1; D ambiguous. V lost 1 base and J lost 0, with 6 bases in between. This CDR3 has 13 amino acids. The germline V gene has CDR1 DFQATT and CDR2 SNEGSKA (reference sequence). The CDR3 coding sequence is TGCAGTGCTAGAGTTTACGTGAACACTGAAGCTTTCTTT. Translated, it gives CSARVYVNTEAFF.

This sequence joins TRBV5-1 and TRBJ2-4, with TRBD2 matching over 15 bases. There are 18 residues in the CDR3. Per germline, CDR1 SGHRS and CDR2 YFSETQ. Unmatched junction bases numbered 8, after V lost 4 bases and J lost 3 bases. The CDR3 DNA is TGCGCCAGCAGCCAAGGACTAGCGGGGGGGCCGGGCAAAAACATTCAGTACTTC. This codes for CASSQGLAGGPGKNIQYF. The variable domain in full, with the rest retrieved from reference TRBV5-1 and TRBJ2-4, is KAGVTQTPRYLIKTRGQQVTLSCSPISGHRSVSWYQQTPGQGLQFLFEYFSETQRNKGNFPGRFSGRQFSNSRSEMNVSTLELGDSALYLCASSQGLAGGPGKNIQYFGAGTRLSVL.

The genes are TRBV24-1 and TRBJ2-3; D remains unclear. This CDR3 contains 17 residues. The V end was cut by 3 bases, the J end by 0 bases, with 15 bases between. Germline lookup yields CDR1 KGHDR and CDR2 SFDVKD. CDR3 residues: CATSDPTPVVSTDTQYF. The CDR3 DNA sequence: TGTGCCACCAGTGATCCGACTCCAGTGGTTAGCACAGATACGCAGTATTTT.